The rows below give T cell receptor beta chains drawn from one sample of a study of blood T cell repertoires in COVID-19. Only in-frame clones appear in the TCRdb table, and some are missing; sequencing was by immunoSEQ multiplex PCR. The sample has 250,000 to 350,000 clones, around 87% seen once. The sequencing input was peripheral blood. The receptors derive from a man between 18 and 29 years old with active or convalescent COVID-19. The CDR3 runs from the conserved cysteine through the conserved F or W. The D gene is left open where the match is weak. Not every row has a clone size; where given, it reads once, few, many or a size class.

abundance: NA; v_gene: TRBV19; j_gene: TRBJ1-5; d_gene: TRBD1; CDR3nt: TGTGCCAGTAGTGTTGGACAGGGGTATCAGCCCCAGCATTTT; CDR3aa: CASSVGQGYQPQHF
abundance: few; v_gene: TRBV9; j_gene: TRBJ2-3; d_gene: TRBD2; CDR3nt: TGTGCCAGCAGCGAGACTAGCTGGGGCACAGATACGCAGTATTTT; CDR3aa: CASSETSWGTDTQYF
abundance: NA; v_gene: TRBV5-8; j_gene: TRBJ1-5; d_gene: NA; CDR3nt: TGTGCCAGCAGCTTGTCCAGGGTTGGGAAGAGCAATCAGCCCCAGCATTTT; CDR3aa: CASSLSRVGKSNQPQHF
abundance: few; v_gene: TRBV19; j_gene: TRBJ1-5; d_gene: TRBD1; CDR3nt: TGTGCCAGTAGTACAAAACTAACAGGGGGGTTTCAGCCCCAGCATTTT; CDR3aa: CASSTKLTGGFQPQHF
abundance: NA; v_gene: TRBV5-1; j_gene: TRBJ2-2; d_gene: NA; CDR3nt: TGCGCCAGCAGCTTGGTTCAAAAAAACACCGGGGAGCTGTTTTTT; CDR3aa: CASSLVQKNTGELFF
abundance: NA; v_gene: TRBV6-1; j_gene: TRBJ1-5; d_gene: TRBD1; CDR3nt: TGTGCCAGCAGTGAGGACAGGGGCAATCAGCCCCAGCATTTT; CDR3aa: CASSEDRGNQPQHF
abundance: NA; v_gene: TRBV4-1; j_gene: TRBJ2-7; d_gene: NA; CDR3nt: TGCGCCAGCAGCCAAGAGCTACCCTACGAGCAGTACTTC; CDR3aa: CASSQELPYEQYF
abundance: NA; v_gene: TRBV28; j_gene: TRBJ1-3; d_gene: NA; CDR3nt: TGTGCCAGCAGTCCTGGGGACAACCGATTCTCTGGAAACACCATATATTTT; CDR3aa: CASSPGDNRFSGNTIYF
abundance: NA; v_gene: TRBV11-2; j_gene: TRBJ2-7; d_gene: TRBD2; CDR3nt: TGTGCCAGCAGCTTGGAACTAGCGGGGTACAACGAGCAGTACTTC; CDR3aa: CASSLELAGYNEQYF
abundance: NA; v_gene: TRBV5-1; j_gene: TRBJ2-7; d_gene: NA; CDR3nt: TGCGCCAGCAGCCCGGACAGCTACGAGCAGTACTTC; CDR3aa: CASSPDSYEQYF
abundance: NA; v_gene: TRBV9; j_gene: TRBJ1-1; d_gene: NA; CDR3nt: TGTGCCAGCAGCGTAGACGGGGTGAACACTGAAGCTTTCTTT; CDR3aa: CASSVDGVNTEAFF
abundance: once; v_gene: TRBV27; j_gene: TRBJ2-2; d_gene: NA; CDR3nt: TGTGCCAGCAGTTTCATGGGGCCCACCGGGGAGCTGTTTTTT; CDR3aa: CASSFMGPTGELFF
abundance: few; v_gene: TRBV27; j_gene: TRBJ1-1; d_gene: NA; CDR3nt: TGTGCCAGCAGTCCGCGGACAGCCGCGAACACTGAAGCTTTCTTT; CDR3aa: CASSPRTAANTEAFF
abundance: NA; v_gene: TRBV21-1; j_gene: TRBJ1-1; d_gene: NA; CDR3nt: TGTGCCAGCAGCTCCCGGGACAGGAACACTGAAGCTTTCTTT; CDR3aa: CASSSRDRNTEAFF
abundance: NA; v_gene: TRBV7-8; j_gene: TRBJ2-3; d_gene: NA; CDR3nt: TGTGCCAGCAGCTTTCTCCAGGATCGTAGCACAGATACGCAGTATTTT; CDR3aa: CASSFLQDRSTDTQYF
abundance: NA; v_gene: TRBV18; j_gene: TRBJ1-1; d_gene: NA; CDR3nt: TGTGCCAGCTCACCAACAAAAGGGACATCGAACACTGAAGCTTTCTTT; CDR3aa: CASSPTKGTSNTEAFF
abundance: many; v_gene: TRBV4-1; j_gene: TRBJ2-7; d_gene: TRBD2; CDR3nt: TGCGCCAGCAGCCAAGGATTGTTTGGACTAGCGAGACACTCCTACGAGCAGTACTTC; CDR3aa: CASSQGLFGLARHSYEQYF
abundance: NA; v_gene: TRBV18; j_gene: TRBJ1-1; d_gene: NA; CDR3nt: TGTGCCAGCTCACCGTCCGGGAACACTGAAGCTTTCTTT; CDR3aa: CASSPSGNTEAFF